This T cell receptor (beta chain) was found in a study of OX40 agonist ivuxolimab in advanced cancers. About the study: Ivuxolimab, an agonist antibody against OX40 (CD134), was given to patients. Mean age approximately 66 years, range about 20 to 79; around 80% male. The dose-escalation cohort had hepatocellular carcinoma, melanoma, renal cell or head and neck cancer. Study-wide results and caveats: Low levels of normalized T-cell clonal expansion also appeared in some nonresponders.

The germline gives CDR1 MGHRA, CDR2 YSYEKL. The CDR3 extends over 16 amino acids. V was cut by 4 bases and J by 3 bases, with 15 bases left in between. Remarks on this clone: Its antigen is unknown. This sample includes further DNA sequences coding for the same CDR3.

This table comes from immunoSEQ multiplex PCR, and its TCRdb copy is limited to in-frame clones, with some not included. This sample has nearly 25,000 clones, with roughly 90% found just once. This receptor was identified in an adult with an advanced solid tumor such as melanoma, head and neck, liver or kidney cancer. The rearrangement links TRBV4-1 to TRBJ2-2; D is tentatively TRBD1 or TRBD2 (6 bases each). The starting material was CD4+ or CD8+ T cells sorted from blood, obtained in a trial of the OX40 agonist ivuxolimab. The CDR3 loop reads CASSPPGASYTGELFF. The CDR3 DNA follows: TGCGCCAGCAGCCCCCCGGGGGCGTCGTACACCGGGGAGCTGTTTTTT.